A selection of T cell receptor beta chains follows, all from one sample in a study of blood T cell repertoires in COVID-19. Profiling relied on immunoSEQ multiplex PCR, and the TCRdb table lists in-frame clones only, not all of them. The data contain more than 65,000 clones, 80% to 90% of them singletons. Sequencing was carried out using peripheral blood. The receptors shown here come from a woman in her fifties or sixties with acute or convalescent COVID-19. The CDR3 runs from the conserved cysteine through the conserved F or W. The D gene is left open where the match is weak. For some rows the clone size is stated as once, few or many, or as a class when expanded; others skip it.

J gene	D gene	V gene	clone size	CDR3 protein	CDR3 DNA
TRBJ1-2	TRBD1	TRBV27	.	CASSLSTGRSGYTF	TGTGCCAGCAGTTTATCGACAGGGCGTTCTGGCTACACCTTC
TRBJ2-3	.	TRBV21-1	.	CASSNGTSSTDTRYF	TGTGCCAGCAGTAATGGGACTAGTTCCACAGATACGCGGTATTTT
TRBJ1-6	TRBD1	TRBV30	.	CAWSAQAGTEYNSPLHF	TGTGCCTGGAGTGCCCAGGCCGGGACAGAGTATAATTCACCCCTCCACTTT
TRBJ2-3	TRBD2	TRBV4-2	few	CASSQDQLAGGRQYF	TGTGCCAGCAGCCAAGATCAACTAGCGGGAGGGCGTCAGTATTTT
TRBJ2-3	TRBD2	TRBV12-5	.	CASGPISGGAFNTQYF	TGTGCTAGTGGCCCTATTAGCGGGGGGGCCTTTAATACGCAGTATTTT
TRBJ1-1	.	TRBV28	.	CASSSMNTEAFF	TGTGCCAGCAGTTCTATGAACACTGAAGCTTTCTTT
TRBJ2-7	TRBD1	TRBV14	.	CASSQGRTGAYEQYF	TGTGCCAGCAGCCAGGGTCGGACAGGAGCCTACGAGCAGTACTTC
TRBJ1-2	.	TRBV27	.	CASSLSTTVTYGYTF	TGTGCCAGCAGTTTATCAACCACAGTGACCTATGGCTACACCTTC
TRBJ2-7	.	TRBV4-2	.	CASSQDGTLSYEQYF	TGTGCCAGCAGCCAAGATGGCACGCTCTCCTACGAGCAGTACTTC
TRBJ2-7	TRBD2	TRBV27	.	CASSFTSASYEQYF	TGTGCCAGCAGTTTCACTAGCGCATCCTACGAGCAGTACTTC
TRBJ1-3	.	TRBV19	.	CASSVTAPGRGFGNTIYF	TGTGCCAGTAGTGTGACCGCCCCCGGCAGGGGCTTCGGAAACACCATATATTTT
TRBJ2-2	TRBD2	TRBV28	.	CASTSGSFNTGELFF	TGTGCCAGCACTAGCGGGAGTTTTAACACCGGGGAGCTGTTTTTT
TRBJ2-6	.	TRBV4-2	.	CASSQAWRAGANVLTF	TGTGCCAGCAGCCAAGCGTGGCGGGCTGGGGCCAACGTCCTGACTTTC
TRBJ2-3	.	TRBV9	.	CASSVDSTTVYF	TGTGCCAGCAGCGTTGACAGCACTACGGTGTATTTT
TRBJ2-5	TRBD2	TRBV11-2	.	CASSLGSGGHLVTQYF	TGTGCCAGCAGCTTGGGTAGCGGGGGTCACCTTGTGACCCAGTACTTC
TRBJ2-7	TRBD1	TRBV3-1/TRBV3-2	.	CASSQTGQGTSPLF	TGTGCCAGCAGCCAAACCGGACAGGGTACGTCCCCCCTTTTC
TRBJ1-5	.	TRBV28	few	CASSPAQGWGNQPQHF	TGTGCCAGCAGTCCCGCTCAGGGTTGGGGCAATCAGCCCCAGCATTTT
TRBJ1-1	.	TRBV29-1	.	CSTPGTPFGRDTEAFF	TGCAGCACCCCGGGAACTCCGTTTGGTAGGGACACTGAAGCTTTCTTT
TRBJ2-1	TRBD2	TRBV6-2/TRBV6-3	.	CASSYAGLAPSYNEQFF	TGTGCCAGCAGTTACGCCGGACTAGCTCCCTCCTACAATGAGCAGTTCTTC
TRBJ1-2	TRBD1	TRBV3-1/TRBV3-2	.	CASSQSSGGAFYGYTF	TGTGCCAGCAGCCAAAGCTCAGGGGGCGCGTTCTATGGCTACACCTTC
TRBJ2-2	.	TRBV28	.	CASSAGTTDRGELFF	TGTGCCAGCAGTGCCGGGACAACCGATCGGGGGGAGCTGTTTTTT
TRBJ1-5	.	TRBV28	.	CASSLPDSLFQPQHF	TGTGCCAGCAGTCTCCCAGACAGTTTATTCCAGCCCCAGCATTTT
TRBJ2-3	.	TRBV12-5	.	CASGLGHGNSDTQYF	TGTGCTAGTGGTCTGGGACACGGCAATTCAGATACGCAGTATTTT
TRBJ1-1	.	TRBV2	.	CASSRRENTEAFF	TGTGCCAGCAGTCGTAGAGAGAACACTGAAGCTTTCTTT
TRBJ1-4	.	TRBV29-1	.	CSVARGLNEKLFF	TGCAGCGTTGCCCGGGGTTTAAATGAAAAACTGTTTTTT
TRBJ2-3	.	TRBV9	.	CASSVGAGGTDTQYF	TGTGCCAGCAGCGTAGGGGCAGGGGGGACAGATACGCAGTATTTT
TRBJ2-1	TRBD1	TRBV9	once	CASSASGQSNEQFF	TGTGCCAGCAGCGCCTCGGGACAGTCCAATGAGCAGTTCTTC
TRBJ1-4	.	TRBV18	.	CASSPLWMDSSSLPNEKLFF	TGTGCCAGCTCACCACTTTGGATGGACAGTTCATCTTTACCTAATGAAAAACTGTTTTTT
TRBJ2-5	TRBD2	TRBV5-1	.	CASALGAGGGETQYF	TGCGCCAGCGCGCTGGGGGCGGGAGGAGGAGAGACCCAGTACTTC
TRBJ2-1	.	TRBV23-1	.	CASSQALLARIYNEQFF	TGCGCCAGCAGTCAAGCCCTACTAGCCCGTATCTACAATGAGCAGTTCTTC
TRBJ1-6	.	TRBV2	.	CASSEDGRVGSPLHF	TGTGCCAGCAGTGAAGACGGGAGGGTGGGTTCACCCCTCCACTTT
TRBJ2-5	.	TRBV11-2	.	CASSLGLKETQYF	TGTGCCAGCAGCTTAGGACTGAAAGAGACCCAGTACTTC
TRBJ2-7	.	TRBV6-5	.	CASRSTAYEQYF	TGTGCCAGCAGATCTACAGCCTACGAGCAGTACTTC
TRBJ1-5	TRBD1	TRBV6-5	.	CASSDRGNQPQHF	TGTGCCAGCAGCGACAGGGGCAATCAGCCCCAGCATTTT
TRBJ2-2	.	TRBV3-1/TRBV3-2	.	CASSLRGGGNTGELFF	TGTGCCAGCAGCCTAAGAGGAGGAGGGAACACCGGGGAGCTGTTTTTT
TRBJ1-4	.	TRBV2	.	CASSPGTWNEKLFF	TGTGCCAGCAGTCCGGGAACCTGGAATGAAAAACTGTTTTTT
TRBJ2-7	TRBD2	TRBV6-6	.	CASSYGSSGSYEQYF	TGTGCCAGCAGTTATGGGTCTAGCGGTTCCTACGAGCAGTACTTC
TRBJ2-1	TRBD2	TRBV19	.	CASSIRLRLAGGEEQFF	TGTGCCAGTAGTATTCGGTTGCGACTAGCGGGAGGGGAGGAGCAGTTCTTC
TRBJ2-7	TRBD2	TRBV29-1	.	CSALAGGPNEQYF	TGCAGCGCCCTAGCGGGGGGGCCCAACGAGCAGTACTTC
TRBJ2-5	TRBD2	TRBV12-5	.	CASGLGLAGSQETQYF	TGTGCTAGTGGTTTGGGACTAGCGGGTTCACAAGAGACCCAGTACTTC
TRBJ2-2	.	TRBV19	.	CASSQRQANSGELFF	TGTGCCAGTAGCCAGAGACAGGCGAATTCCGGGGAGCTGTTTTTT
TRBJ2-7	.	TRBV7-8	.	CASSLALTSSEQYF	TGTGCCAGCAGCTTAGCCCTCACTAGTTCCGAGCAGTACTTC